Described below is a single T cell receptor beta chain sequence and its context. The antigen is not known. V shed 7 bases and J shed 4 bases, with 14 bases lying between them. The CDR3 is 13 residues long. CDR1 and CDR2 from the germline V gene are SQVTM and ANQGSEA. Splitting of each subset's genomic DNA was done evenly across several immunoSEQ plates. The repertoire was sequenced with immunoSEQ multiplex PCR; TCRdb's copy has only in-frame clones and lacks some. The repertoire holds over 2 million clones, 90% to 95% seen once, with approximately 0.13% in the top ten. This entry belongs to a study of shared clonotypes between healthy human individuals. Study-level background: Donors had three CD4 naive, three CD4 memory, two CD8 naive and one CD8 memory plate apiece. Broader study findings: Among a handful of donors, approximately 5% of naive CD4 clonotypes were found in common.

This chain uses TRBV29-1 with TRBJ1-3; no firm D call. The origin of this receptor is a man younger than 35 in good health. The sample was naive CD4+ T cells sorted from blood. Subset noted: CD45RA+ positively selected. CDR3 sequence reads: CSAQGTGGNTIYF. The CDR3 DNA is TGCAGCGCCCAAGGAACGGGAGGAAACACCATATATTTT.